The entry that follows covers one T cell receptor beta chain sequence. Its antigen is unknown. The data are from a study of T cell responses to AZD1222 COVID-19 vaccine. Broader study findings: At study baseline, merely about 6 AZD1222 recipients were seropositive. Repertoires were obtained solely post-peak T cell response. The study found vaccine-associated CD4 TCRs spanning spike, dominant at 160-218 and 743-854.

Germline assignment: CDR1 MDHEN and CDR2 SYDVKM. V lost 0 bases, J lost 4 bases, and 0 bases stayed unmatched. This CDR3 spans 14 amino acids. Data came from immunoSEQ multiplex PCR; TCRdb stores just in-frame clones and leaves some out. The data show approximately 110,000 clones, around 95% seen once. The receptor's source is an adult in good health. The rearrangement joins TRBV28 to TRBJ1-1; 9 bases fit TRBD1. Specimen: peripheral blood, collected on day 0 of AZD1222 vaccination. CDR3 sequence reads: CASSLWTGGTEAFF. The CDR3, as DNA: TGTGCCAGCAGTTTATGGACAGGGGGCACTGAAGCTTTCTTT.